This is a list of T cell receptor beta chains from one sample in a study of cytomegalovirus exposure and HLA in healthy donors. Produced via immunoSEQ multiplex PCR; TCRdb's table is partial and in-frame only. The sample holds over 80,000 clones; roughly 74% are singletons and the top ten take approximately 15%. The sequenced material came from PBMCs. The receptors come from a woman between 18 and 30 years old in good health and CMV-seropositive. Each CDR3 is given without its conserved first and last residue. Fields, in order: V gene, CDR3 protein.

v_call: TRBV6-4
cdr3_aa: ASSDGLAGGEQF

v_call: TRBV29-1
cdr3_aa: SVAMTGGSNQPQH

v_call: TRBV15
cdr3_aa: ATSGDIDNQPQH

v_call: TRBV18
cdr3_aa: ASSSASAGETQY

v_call: TRBV27
cdr3_aa: ASSLRQGLSSYNSPLH

v_call: TRBV7-3
cdr3_aa: ASSLGATSGGGDTQY

v_call: TRBV11-2
cdr3_aa: ASSLRQGEQY

v_call: TRBV9
cdr3_aa: ASSTYGVAAGNEQF

v_call: TRBV6-1
cdr3_aa: ASRKDRGSQPQH

v_call: TRBV27
cdr3_aa: ASTSTQGSGQPQH

v_call: TRBV29-1
cdr3_aa: SAPKQGKSGYT

v_call: TRBV2
cdr3_aa: ASSGRGDLGGYT

v_call: TRBV7-2
cdr3_aa: ASSPAGSRFAF

v_call: TRBV2
cdr3_aa: ASSLGGPYNEQF

v_call: TRBV7-8
cdr3_aa: ASSLGGDPIY

v_call: TRBV25-1
cdr3_aa: ASSEVGTTYEQY

v_call: TRBV5-8
cdr3_aa: ASSWTGGQLFA

v_call: TRBV5-5
cdr3_aa: ASSFTTGRSRETQY

v_call: TRBV4-3
cdr3_aa: ASSQDWFSGVEQF

v_call: TRBV27
cdr3_aa: ASSSFYPQGQKAHEQY

v_call: TRBV27
cdr3_aa: ASKEYNEQF

v_call: TRBV4-3
cdr3_aa: ASSQGLGQGSSNSPLH